This T cell receptor beta chain was recorded in a study of cytomegalovirus exposure and HLA in healthy donors. Study-wide results and limits: Most TCR sequences showed up rarely, but some public TCRs showed up in many donors. According to a later analysis, TCR clusters from the first cohort tended to co-occur in the 120 or so validation repertoires. A classifier reportedly called cytomegalovirus status with high sensitivity and specificity.

As to this clone: The antigen remains unidentified.

Libraries were prepared by immunoSEQ multiplex PCR; TCRdb keeps only in-frame clonotypes and omits some of them. The table includes 110,000 to 150,000 clones, around 90% detected once. The validation cohort, a group of around 130 subjects, included the donors and was separate from the roughly 620-subject first cohort. Looked up from germline, CDR1 is MDHEN and CDR2 is SYDVKM. The CDR3 extends over 14 amino acids. With 6 bases removed from V and 5 bases from J, the gap between germline ends came to 14 bases. The chain recombines TRBV28 with TRBJ2-4; a weak D match, TRBD1 (6 bases). The sequence derives from a young woman in good health and CMV-seropositive. Material for sequencing was PBMCs. The CDR3 bases are TGTGCCAGCAGCCCAGGACAGCATGAAAACATTCAGTACTTC. Its translation: CASSPGQHENIQYF.